Sequencing of this T cell receptor beta chain was carried out in a study of vaccination effects on CD4 cells after COVID-19. Overall study context: For each well, two million PBMC were cultured with 8 to 10 IU/ml IL-2 and around 10 ug/ml peptides. General study findings and limits: Clones that were induced by infection or by vaccine showed marked contraction late after vaccination. Sampling in the study covered few convalescent patients and included no early post-infection timepoints.

About this clone: The antigen remains undetermined.

The length of the CDR3 is 13 residues. CDR1 and CDR2 (germline): SNHLY, FYNNEI. V gave up 6 bases and J gave up 8 bases, with 11 bases separating them. The authors isolated CD4+ T cells after less than eleven days of culture. The vaccine given was either BNT162b2 or mRNA-1273, in two doses. A half-volume exchange with IL-2 medium occurred on days 3 and 7. Some clones are missing from TCRdb's copy, which holds only in-frame ones; the method was immunoSEQ multiplex PCR. The sample has more than 60,000 clones, 74% seen once. The genes are TRBV2 and TRBJ1-6, with D perhaps TRBD1 (5 bases). The sequencing here drew on CD4+ T cells from PBMCs cultured without peptide, taken after COVID-19 vaccination. This TCR derives from a human donor who received a COVID-19 vaccine. CDR3 loop: CASRGEEYSPLHF. The CDR3 DNA is TGTGCCAGCAGGGGGGAGGAGTATTCACCCCTCCACTTT.